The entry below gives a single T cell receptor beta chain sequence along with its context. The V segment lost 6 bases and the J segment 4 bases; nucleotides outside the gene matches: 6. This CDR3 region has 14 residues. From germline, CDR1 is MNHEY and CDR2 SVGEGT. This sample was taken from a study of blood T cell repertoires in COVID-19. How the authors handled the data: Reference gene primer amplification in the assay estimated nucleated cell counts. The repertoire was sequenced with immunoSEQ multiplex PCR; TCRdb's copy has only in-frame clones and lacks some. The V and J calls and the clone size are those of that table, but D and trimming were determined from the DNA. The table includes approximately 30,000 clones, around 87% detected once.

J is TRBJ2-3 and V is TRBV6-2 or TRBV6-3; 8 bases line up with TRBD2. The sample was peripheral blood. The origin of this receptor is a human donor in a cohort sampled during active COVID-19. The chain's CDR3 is CASSRGGLPDTQYF. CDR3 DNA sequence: TGTGCCAGCAGCCGCGGGGGGCTCCCAGATACGCAGTATTTT.